What follows is one TCR beta chain and its context. The antigen remains undetermined. Vbeta (60) and Jbeta (13) primers were used in the PCR. Data came from immunoSEQ multiplex PCR; TCRdb stores just in-frame clones and leaves some out. The sample consists of some 100,000 clones, roughly 83% of them appearing once. These data originate in a study of cytomegalovirus exposure and HLA in healthy donors. Study-level information: In terms of ancestry, the Caucasian-associated cluster contained about four fifths of the 350 to 450 genotyped donors.

Regarding the study as a whole: Immune exposure was documented only through CMV serostatus. It was reportedly the case that the classifier diagnosed cytomegalovirus status with high specificity and sensitivity.

The specimen sequenced was PBMCs. This receptor was identified in a female donor in good health and CMV-seropositive.

This CDR3 reads CASSLYPESSYEQYF. CDR3 DNA: TGTGCCAGCAGCTTGTACCCCGAGAGCTCCTACGAGCAGTACTTC. V usage is TRBV5-8 and J usage is TRBJ2-7; no reliable D call. The V gene's germline CDR1 is SGHTS and CDR2 YDEGEE. This CDR3 spans 15 amino acids. Deletions cut 1 base from V and 0 bases from J, with 11 bases between.